These 19 T cell receptor beta chains share one sample of origin, sequenced in a study of spatial heterogeneity in lung cancer. General study results and limits: Intratumoral expanded alpha and beta TCR counts were found to track tumor mutation counts.

For these TCRs, the target antigens are not known. Each CDR3 protein gets one entry after TCRdb re-called the 5' RACE reads with MiXCR. The table includes some 7,000 distinct CDR3 sequences, 13% to 15% detected once. Documented time point: sample taken at primary tumor resection. The sample consisted of lung tumor tissue, taken at surgery. The receptors here all came from a male donor with early-stage non-small cell lung cancer.

This clonotype has a count of ten or more. Within a library made for alpha chains, this beta chain is off target, and its count is uninformative. The genes are TRBV5-1 and TRBJ1-1; 8 nucleotides line up with TRBD1. This CDR3 contains 14 residues. V was pared by 4 bases and J by 4 bases, with 6 bases of the junction left unmatched. Germline loops: CDR1 SGHRS, CDR2 YFSETQ. Written as DNA, the CDR3 is TGCGCCAGCAGCAGGACAGGGACTGGCACTGAAGCTTTCTTT. Its translation is CASSRTGTGTEAFF.

This clonotype occurred a few times. This beta chain is off target for a library built for alpha chains, so its abundance means little. The V gene is TRBV19, the J gene TRBJ2-7; D perhaps matches TRBD2 (5 bases). Per the germline V gene, CDR1 is LNHDA and CDR2 is SQIVND (reference sequence). The CDR3 has 12 residues. Trimming pared 0 bases from V and 9 bases from J, leaving 9 bases between. In nucleotides, the CDR3 is TGTGCCAGTAGTATAGAAGGAGGACGGCAGTACTTC. It encodes CASSIEGGRQYF.

This clonotype was detected only a few times. This beta chain represents an off-target read in a library built for alpha chains; its size is of limited meaning. J is TRBJ1-2 and V is TRBV5-1; 7 bases map to TRBD1. Germline V gene sequence: CDR1 SGHRS, CDR2 YFSETQ. The CDR3 is 14 amino acids. The V segment lost 0 bases and the J segment 1 base; nucleotides outside the gene matches: 0. This CDR3 reads CASSLGDSNYGYTF. The CDR3 nucleotides read TGCGCCAGCAGCTTGGGGGACAGTAACTATGGCTACACCTTC.

By share, this clonotype ranks as medium-sized (0.01 to 0.1%). Since it is a stray read in a library aimed at alpha chains, this beta chain has a size that is not meaningful. V is TRBV18 and J is TRBJ1-2; D gene unclear. Germline V gives CDR1 KGHSH, CDR2 LQKENI. V was pared by 8 bases and J by 2 bases, with 18 bases between. The length of the CDR3 is 15 residues. The CDR3 coding sequence is TGTGCCAGCCTGTCCCGGGAGACCCCCAACTATGGCTACACCTTC. This sequence encodes CASLSRETPNYGYTF.

Comment on this clonotype: This beta chain represents an off-target read in a library built for alpha chains; its size is of limited meaning. The genes are TRBV4-2 and TRBJ2-1; TRBD2 agrees at 12 bases. Germline V lookup: CDR1 LGHNA, CDR2 YNFKEQ. This CDR3 has 21 amino acids. Unmatched junction bases numbered 12, after V lost 0 bases and J lost 0 bases. The CDR3 sequence is CASSQEAVTSGRLSSYNEQFF. The CDR3 coding sequence is TGTGCCAGCAGCCAAGAAGCTGTCACTAGCGGGAGGCTTAGCTCCTACAATGAGCAGTTCTTC.

At least ten counts were recorded for this clonotype. As an off-target read in a library built for alpha chains, this beta chain has a frequency of little significance. The chain links TRBV3-1 to TRBJ2-7, with D perhaps matching TRBD1 (5 bases). This CDR3 comprises 14 residues. V lost 4 bases and J 3 bases, leaving 13 bases between the germline ends. CDR1 LGHDT and CDR2 YNNKEL come from the germline V gene (reference sequence). The CDR3 here is CASSPRTKSYEQYF. The DNA for the CDR3 is TGTGCCAGCAGCCCCAGGACAAAAAGCTACGAGCAGTACTTC.

By frequency in the sample, this clonotype is medium-sized. For a library built for alpha chains, this beta chain is a stray read; little rests on its size. CDR3 in DNA: TGTGCCAGCAGCGTGACTCCTAACTTCTACGAGCAGTACTTC. It encodes CASSVTPNFYEQYF. The chain uses TRBV9 and TRBJ2-7; D gene uncertain. The germline gives CDR1 SGDLS, CDR2 YYNGEE. The V end was cut by 2 bases, the J end by 3 bases, with 12 bases between. CDR3 length: 14 residues.

A few counts support this clonotype. This beta chain represents an off-target read in a library built for alpha chains; its size is of limited meaning. The V and J genes are TRBV29-1 and TRBJ2-7, with unresolved D. V lost 5 bases to trimming and J lost 3 bases, with 11 bases between them. This CDR3 is built from 12 residues. Per germline, CDR1 SQVTM and CDR2 ANQGSEA. The CDR3 region has the DNA TGCAGCGTTCATGGACCGGGCTACGAGCAGTACTTC. It is translated as CSVHGPGYEQYF.

This clonotype was recorded at least ten times. Because the library targeted alpha chains, this beta chain is an off-target read whose size means little. The chain has TRBV6-6 and TRBJ1-1, with D possibly being TRBD1 (6 bases). Germline assignment: CDR1 MNHNY and CDR2 SVGAGI (reference sequence). Deletions cut 1 base from V and 7 bases from J, with 10 bases between. The CDR3 extends over 13 amino acids. The CDR3 region has the DNA TGTGCCAGCAGTTACTGGGGGGCTAGTGAAGCTTTCTTT. Its translation is CASSYWGASEAFF.

By sample fraction, this clonotype is medium-sized (0.01 to 0.1%). Since it is a stray read in a library aimed at alpha chains, this beta chain has a size that is not meaningful. The V call is TRBV5-6, the J call TRBJ1-2; D unclear. The V end lost 7 bases, the J end lost 0 bases, and 7 bases lay between the germline ends. Germline V lookup: CDR1 SGHDT, CDR2 YYEEEE. The CDR3 runs to 12 residues. CDR3 residues: CASYGTNYGYTF. The CDR3 nucleotides are TGTGCCAGCTACGGAACTAACTATGGCTACACCTTC.

Turning to this clonotype: This beta chain was picked up by a library intended for alpha chains and is off target, so its count carries little meaning. The chain links TRBV20-1 to TRBJ2-1, with D tentatively TRBD2 (6 bases). V was cut by 3 bases and J by 9 bases, with 24 bases left in between. CDR1 is DFQATT, CDR2 SNEGSKA, per germline (reference sequence). The CDR3 is 16 residues long. The DNA for the CDR3 is TGCAGTGCTAGGGGGGGAGTCACTAGTCTCGGCGCTGAGCAGTTCTTC. It yields the protein CSARGGVTSLGAEQFF.

With respect to this clonotype: Because the library targeted alpha chains, this beta chain is an off-target read whose size means little. CDR3 sequence (DNA): TGTGCCCGCCACCTTGACAGGGCCAATGAGCAGTTCTTC. Protein product: CARHLDRANEQFF. The gene calls are TRBV2 and TRBJ2-1, with 7 positions matching TRBD1. The CDR3 extends over 13 amino acids. Trimming cost V 11 bases and J 6 bases; bases outside gene matches: 10. Germline V CDR1 and CDR2: SNHLY, FYNNEI.

By share of the sample, this clonotype is medium-sized. The library was prepared for alpha chains; this beta chain is a stray read, so its frequency means little. The chain employs TRBV6-2 or TRBV6-3 and TRBJ2-3; a weak D match, TRBD2 (6 bases). The CDR3 sequence is 14 residues long. In germline, CDR1 is MNHEY, CDR2 SVGEGT. V gave up 2 bases and J gave up 4 bases, with 10 bases separating them. DNA for the CDR3: TGTGCCAGCAGTTACGGAGTAGCGGCAGATACGCAGTATTTT. Its protein product is CASSYGVAADTQYF.

This clonotype was counted at least ten times. This beta chain slipped into a library made for alpha chains as a stray read, so its size is not meaningful. The chain combines TRBV27 with TRBJ1-2, with 8 nucleotides matching TRBD1. Germline loops: CDR1 MNHEY, CDR2 SMNVEV (reference sequence). V was clipped by 5 bases and J by 4 bases; unmatched bases: 9. The CDR3 totals 15 residues. The CDR3 DNA reads TGTGCCAGCAGTGGAGGACAGGGTACCTTCTATGGCTACACCTTC. Protein: CASSGGQGTFYGYTF.

Of note for this clonotype: This beta chain is off target for a library built for alpha chains, so its abundance means little. This chain links TRBV6-1 with TRBJ2-2; 13 bases map to TRBD2. The V gene's germline CDR1 is MNHNS and CDR2 SASEGT. After removal of 6 bases from V and 6 bases from J, the junction contained 4 bases not matched to a gene. This CDR3 spans 15 amino acids. The CDR3 here is CASSRTSGSSGELFF. The DNA of the CDR3 is TGTGCCAGCAGCAGGACTAGCGGGAGTTCCGGGGAGCTGTTTTTT.

This clonotype was seen many times. For a library built for alpha chains, this beta chain is a stray read; little rests on its size. The chain links TRBV7-2 to TRBJ2-1, with D maybe TRBD2 (6 bases). CDR3 length: 16 amino acids. Per the germline V gene, CDR1 is SGHTA and CDR2 is FQGNSA. V shed 3 bases and J shed 3 bases, with 15 bases lying between them. The CDR3: CASSFAGTHNYNEQFF. Here the CDR3 DNA reads TGTGCCAGCAGCTTCGCCGGGACTCACAACTACAATGAGCAGTTCTTC.

Points on this clonotype: Since the library was made to target alpha chains, this beta chain is a stray read and its abundance is not meaningful. The rearrangement joins TRBV20-1 to TRBJ2-5; 7 nucleotides agree with TRBD1. The CDR3 runs to 12 residues. Germline V gives CDR1 DFQATT, CDR2 SNEGSKA (reference sequence). V shed 7 bases and J 2 bases; nucleotides not matched to a gene: 4. CDR3 protein: CSVARGQETQYF. The CDR3 bases are TGCAGTGTAGCCAGGGGGCAAGAGACCCAGTACTTC.

This clonotype is classed as medium-sized. This beta chain came through as a stray read in a library set up for alpha chains, and its size says little. V is TRBV7-9 and J is TRBJ1-3; no reliable D call. CDR3 length: 13 residues. Germline CDR1 is SEHNR and CDR2 is FQNEAQ (reference sequence). V was shortened by 0 bases and J by 4 bases, with 4 bases between the two germline ends. As DNA, the CDR3 is TGTGCCAGCAGCTTAGCTGGGGGAAACACCATATATTTT. Encoded protein: CASSLAGGNTIYF.

This clonotype has ten or more counts. This beta chain is off target for a library built for alpha chains, so its abundance means little. V gene TRBV6-6 combines with J gene TRBJ1-2; no firm D call. Deletions cut 6 bases from V and 4 bases from J, with 18 bases between. Looked up from germline, CDR1 is MNHNY and CDR2 is SVGAGI (reference sequence). The CDR3 is made up of 15 amino acids. The CDR3 coding sequence is TGTGCCAGCAGCCGGGAATCCGGGATTACCTATGGCTACACCTTC. It translates to CASSRESGITYGYTF.